This T cell receptor beta chain was observed in a study of response to subunit inactivated influenza vaccine. Findings of the study overall: Authors suggested each seasonal flu vaccination may recruit only limited numbers of new T cells.

Germline V lookup: CDR1 SGHAT, CDR2 FQNNGV. The CDR3 spans 12 residues. V was shortened by 1 base and J by 6 bases, with 7 bases between the two germline ends. This clonotype was seen only a few times. No antigen is known for it. A single record per CDR3 protein comes from TCRdb applying MiXCR to the RT-PCR reads. The data hold about 800,000 distinct CDR3 sequences, with over 20% observed a single time. The chain couples TRBV11-2 to TRBJ2-7; D unclear. The origin of this receptor is a man aged 50 or older who received an inactivated influenza vaccine. The sequencing used PBMCs from blood, collected less than 6 days after vaccination. DNA for the CDR3: TGTGCCAGCAGCTTAGGGTGGCGCGAGCAGTACTTC. Protein product: CASSLGWREQYF.